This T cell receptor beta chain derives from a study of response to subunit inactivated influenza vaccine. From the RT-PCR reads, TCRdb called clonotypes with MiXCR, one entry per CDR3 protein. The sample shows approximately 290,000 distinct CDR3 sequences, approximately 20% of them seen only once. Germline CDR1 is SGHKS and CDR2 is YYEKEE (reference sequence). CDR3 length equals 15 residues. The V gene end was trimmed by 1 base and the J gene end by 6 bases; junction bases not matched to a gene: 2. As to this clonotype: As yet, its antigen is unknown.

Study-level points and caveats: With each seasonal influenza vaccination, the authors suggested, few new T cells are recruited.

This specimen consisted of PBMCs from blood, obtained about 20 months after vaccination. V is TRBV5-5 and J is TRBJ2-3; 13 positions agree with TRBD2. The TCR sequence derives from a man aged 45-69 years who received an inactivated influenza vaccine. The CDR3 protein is CASSLTLAGGDTQYF. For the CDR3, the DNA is TGTGCCAGCAGCTTGACACTAGCGGGAGGGGATACGCAGTATTTT.